A selection of T cell receptor beta chains follows, all from one sample in a study of blood T cell repertoires in COVID-19. Generated by immunoSEQ multiplex PCR, the TCRdb table keeps only in-frame clones and is missing some. The sample lists 200,000 to 250,000 clones, approximately 81% occurring once. Sequenced: peripheral blood. These receptors all come from a woman aged 55-70 years who had recovered from COVID-19. The CDR3 runs from the conserved cysteine through the conserved F or W. The D gene is left open where the match is weak. Not every row has a clone size; where given, it reads once, few, many or a size class.

size: NA; V: TRBV5-4; D: TRBD1; J: TRBJ1-2; CDR3: CASSFGAGGRGYTF; DNA: TGTGCCAGCAGCTTTGGTGCAGGGGGCCGGGGCTACACCTTC
size: NA; V: TRBV4-1; D: TRBD1; J: TRBJ1-3; CDR3: CASSPDRALGNTIYF; DNA: TGCGCCAGCAGTCCGGACAGGGCCCTTGGAAACACCATATATTTT
size: NA; V: TRBV11-2; D: NA; J: TRBJ2-3; CDR3: CASSLDPGGRDTQYF; DNA: TGTGCCAGCAGCTTAGATCCCGGGGGGCGGGATACGCAGTATTTT
size: NA; V: TRBV7-9; D: NA; J: TRBJ2-5; CDR3: CASSRPGGGETQYF; DNA: TGTGCCAGCAGCCGTCCGGGGGGCGGAGAGACCCAGTACTTC
size: NA; V: TRBV13; D: NA; J: TRBJ1-1; CDR3: CASSLDRNTEAFF; DNA: TGTGCCAGCAGCCTCGACAGGAACACTGAAGCTTTCTTT
size: NA; V: TRBV2; D: TRBD1; J: TRBJ1-1; CDR3: CASSLTGLTEAFF; DNA: TGTGCCAGCAGTCTGACAGGGCTTACTGAAGCTTTCTTT
size: NA; V: TRBV2; D: NA; J: TRBJ1-5; CDR3: CASSAGGVSNQPQHF; DNA: TGTGCCAGCAGTGCGGGAGGGGTAAGCAATCAGCCCCAGCATTTT
size: NA; V: TRBV5-4; D: NA; J: TRBJ1-1; CDR3: CASSPHGGNTEAFF; DNA: TGTGCCAGCAGCCCCCACGGAGGAAACACTGAAGCTTTCTTT
size: NA; V: TRBV10-3; D: TRBD1; J: TRBJ1-2; CDR3: CAIGDRGLNYGYTF; DNA: TGTGCCATCGGAGACAGGGGGCTTAACTATGGCTACACCTTC
size: NA; V: TRBV7-9; D: NA; J: TRBJ1-6; CDR3: CASTVGRGNSPLHF; DNA: TGTGCCAGCACCGTGGGCCGCGGGAATTCACCCCTCCACTTT
size: NA; V: TRBV5-4; D: NA; J: TRBJ2-5; CDR3: CASSRPGYQETQYF; DNA: TGTGCCAGCAGCCGACCAGGGTACCAAGAGACCCAGTACTTC
size: once; V: TRBV7-3; D: TRBD2; J: TRBJ2-1; CDR3: CASSHRTSGGSEQFF; DNA: TGTGCCAGCAGCCACCGGACTAGCGGGGGCTCTGAGCAGTTCTTC
size: NA; V: TRBV7-6; D: TRBD1; J: TRBJ1-3; CDR3: CASSLRDSLFSGNTIYF; DNA: TGTGCCAGCAGCTTACGGGACAGCCTTTTCTCTGGAAACACCATATATTTT
size: NA; V: TRBV19; D: NA; J: TRBJ1-4; CDR3: CASRFRGIRLEKLFF; DNA: TGTGCCAGTAGATTTCGGGGGATTCGTCTTGAAAAACTGTTTTTT
size: NA; V: TRBV6-4; D: TRBD2; J: TRBJ2-7; CDR3: CACSRGGEEQYF; DNA: TGTGCCTGCTCTCGGGGGGGAGAGGAGCAGTACTTC
size: few; V: TRBV5-1; D: NA; J: TRBJ2-1; CDR3: CASSLVQGTTYNEQFF; DNA: TGCGCCAGCAGCTTGGTCCAGGGGACCACCTACAATGAGCAGTTCTTC
size: NA; V: TRBV30; D: TRBD1; J: TRBJ2-3; CDR3: CAWSGLTGTGETDTQYF; DNA: TGTGCCTGGAGTGGACTGACCGGGACAGGGGAGACAGATACGCAGTATTTT
size: NA; V: TRBV6-2/TRBV6-3; D: TRBD2; J: TRBJ2-3; CDR3: CASSTPGGTDTQYF; DNA: TGTGCCAGCAGCACACCCGGGGGGACAGATACGCAGTATTTT
size: NA; V: TRBV6-1; D: TRBD2; J: TRBJ2-1; CDR3: CASSEEGRGLAGASNEQFF; DNA: TGTGCCAGCAGTGAAGAGGGGAGAGGGCTAGCGGGGGCCTCCAATGAGCAGTTCTTC
size: NA; V: TRBV30; D: NA; J: TRBJ1-3; CDR3: CAWSGGGFSGNTIYF; DNA: TGTGCCTGGAGTGGAGGCGGGTTCTCTGGAAACACCATATATTTT
size: NA; V: TRBV9; D: NA; J: TRBJ2-2; CDR3: CASSARQETNTGELFF; DNA: TGTGCCAGCAGCGCCCGACAGGAGACGAACACCGGGGAGCTGTTTTTT
size: NA; V: TRBV10-3; D: NA; J: TRBJ2-1; CDR3: CAIRHPVAQRQFF; DNA: TGTGCCATCAGACACCCTGTCGCCCAACGGCAGTTCTTC
size: NA; V: TRBV18; D: NA; J: TRBJ2-7; CDR3: CASSPPGSSYEQYF; DNA: TGTGCCAGCTCACCACCGGGGAGCTCCTACGAGCAGTACTTC
size: NA; V: TRBV14; D: TRBD1; J: TRBJ2-3; CDR3: CASSQARQGWSTDTQYF; DNA: TGTGCCAGCAGCCAGGCGAGACAGGGCTGGAGCACAGATACGCAGTATTTT
size: once; V: TRBV7-2; D: TRBD2; J: TRBJ2-3; CDR3: CASSLVGGGVGDTQYF; DNA: TGTGCCAGCAGCTTAGTCGGGGGGGGTGTCGGAGATACGCAGTATTTT
size: NA; V: TRBV18; D: NA; J: TRBJ1-1; CDR3: CASSPESGAATEAFF; DNA: TGTGCCAGCTCACCTGAAAGCGGGGCAGCCACTGAAGCTTTCTTT
size: NA; V: TRBV6-2/TRBV6-3; D: TRBD1; J: TRBJ1-2; CDR3: CASSSGQAGGEGYTF; DNA: TGTGCCAGCAGCTCCGGACAGGCCGGAGGCGAAGGCTACACCTTC
size: NA; V: TRBV11-1; D: TRBD1; J: TRBJ1-2; CDR3: CASSLGRGHPYGYTF; DNA: TGTGCCAGCAGCTTAGGCAGGGGGCATCCCTATGGCTACACCTTC
size: NA; V: TRBV30; D: NA; J: TRBJ1-6; CDR3: CAWSVGGRNSPLHF; DNA: TGTGCCTGGAGTGTGGGAGGGCGTAATTCACCCCTCCACTTT
size: NA; V: TRBV7-6; D: NA; J: TRBJ1-3; CDR3: CATYPGVVAGNTIYF; DNA: TGTGCCACCTACCCCGGGGTAGTAGCTGGAAACACCATATATTTT
size: NA; V: TRBV15; D: TRBD1; J: TRBJ1-2; CDR3: CATRRGGPDYGYTF; DNA: TGTGCCACCAGAAGAGGGGGCCCAGACTATGGCTACACCTTC
size: NA; V: TRBV30; D: NA; J: TRBJ2-2; CDR3: CAWTGGGSITGELFF; DNA: TGTGCCTGGACAGGGGGAGGCTCTATCACCGGGGAGCTGTTTTTT
size: NA; V: TRBV2; D: TRBD1; J: TRBJ2-4; CDR3: CASSETGDIQYF; DNA: TGTGCCAGCAGTGAGACAGGGGACATTCAGTACTTC
size: NA; V: TRBV5-1; D: TRBD1; J: TRBJ1-2; CDR3: CASSEPGTGSGYTF; DNA: TGCGCCAGCAGCGAACCCGGGACAGGGTCTGGCTACACCTTC
size: NA; V: TRBV6-5; D: TRBD1; J: TRBJ2-3; CDR3: CASSSPGTGGDTQYF; DNA: TGTGCCAGCAGTTCCCCCGGGACAGGGGGAGATACGCAGTATTTT
size: few; V: TRBV12-5; D: TRBD2; J: TRBJ2-1; CDR3: CASGLVFTGLAGGPPYNEQFF; DNA: TGTGCTAGTGGTTTGGTATTTACGGGACTAGCGGGGGGGCCCCCCTACAATGAGCAGTTCTTC
size: NA; V: TRBV5-5; D: TRBD2; J: TRBJ2-1; CDR3: CASSPGLAGVDEQFF; DNA: TGTGCCAGCAGCCCGGGACTAGCGGGGGTAGATGAGCAGTTCTTC
size: NA; V: TRBV19; D: NA; J: TRBJ2-1; CDR3: CASSMATGGRRLAVDEQFF; DNA: TGTGCCAGTAGTATGGCGACAGGGGGCCGGAGACTAGCGGTTGATGAGCAGTTCTTC
size: NA; V: TRBV9; D: NA; J: TRBJ2-1; CDR3: CASSVARVPLYNEQFF; DNA: TGTGCCAGCAGCGTAGCTCGCGTTCCTCTCTACAATGAGCAGTTCTTC
size: NA; V: TRBV2; D: NA; J: TRBJ2-3; CDR3: CASTTRSTDTQYF; DNA: TGTGCCAGCACCACGCGCAGCACAGATACGCAGTATTTT
size: NA; V: TRBV19; D: NA; J: TRBJ2-6; CDR3: CASSIQAGANVLTF; DNA: TGTGCCAGTAGTATTCAGGCTGGGGCCAACGTCCTGACTTTC
size: NA; V: TRBV6-6; D: NA; J: TRBJ2-2; CDR3: CASSSHREGAGELFF; DNA: TGTGCCAGCAGTTCCCACAGAGAGGGGGCCGGGGAGCTGTTTTTT
size: NA; V: TRBV28; D: NA; J: TRBJ1-5; CDR3: CASSRIQGPVPYSNQPQHF; DNA: TGTGCCAGCAGCCGAATTCAGGGCCCAGTCCCATATAGCAATCAGCCCCAGCATTTT